Here is one T cell receptor beta chain with its context. This specimen belongs to a study of CD8 T cells in Susac syndrome. RNA, at about 0.5 to 1 ug, was reverse transcribed with random hexamers. The TCR beta CDR3 was amplified by immunoSEQ multiplex PCR across 54 Vbeta, 13 Jbeta. One entry per CDR3 protein results from TCRdb running MiXCR on the immunoSEQ multiplex PCR reads. Counted here are approximately 150,000 distinct CDR3 sequences, roughly 94% occurring once; the ten biggest clones make up over 0.07%. Through negative isolation, CD4+ and CD8+ T cells were obtained, while TEMRA cells were enriched using FACS. Germline-derived CDR1 and CDR2 are SQVTM and ANQGSEA. V lost 6 bases to trimming and J lost 1 base, with 15 bases between them. The CDR3 is made up of 14 amino acids.

The sequenced sample consisted of CD4+ T cells from PBMCs. The chain links TRBV29-1 to TRBJ1-1; no clear D. The clonotype was recovered from a human donor in good health. CDR3 amino acids: CSVPGATSNTEAFF. Written as DNA, the CDR3 is TGCAGCGTACCTGGTGCCACCTCGAACACTGAAGCTTTCTTT.